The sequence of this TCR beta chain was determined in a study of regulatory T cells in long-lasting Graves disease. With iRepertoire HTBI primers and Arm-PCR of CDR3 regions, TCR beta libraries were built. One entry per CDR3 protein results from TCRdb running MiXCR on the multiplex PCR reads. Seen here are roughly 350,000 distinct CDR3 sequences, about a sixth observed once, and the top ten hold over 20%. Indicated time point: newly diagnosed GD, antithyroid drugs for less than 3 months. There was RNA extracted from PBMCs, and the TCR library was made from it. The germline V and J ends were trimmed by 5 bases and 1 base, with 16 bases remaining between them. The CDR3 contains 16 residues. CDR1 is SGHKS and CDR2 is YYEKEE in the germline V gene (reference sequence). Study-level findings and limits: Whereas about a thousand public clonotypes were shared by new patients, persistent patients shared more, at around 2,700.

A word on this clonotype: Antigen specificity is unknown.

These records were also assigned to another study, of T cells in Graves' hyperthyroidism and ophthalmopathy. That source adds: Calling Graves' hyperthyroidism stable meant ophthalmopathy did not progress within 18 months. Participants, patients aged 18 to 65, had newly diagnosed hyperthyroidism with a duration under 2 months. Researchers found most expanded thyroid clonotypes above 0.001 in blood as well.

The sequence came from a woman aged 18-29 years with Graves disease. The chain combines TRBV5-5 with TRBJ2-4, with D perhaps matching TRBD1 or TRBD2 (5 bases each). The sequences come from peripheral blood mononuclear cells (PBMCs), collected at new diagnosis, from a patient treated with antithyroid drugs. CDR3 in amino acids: CASSRGAFGAKNIQYF. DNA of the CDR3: TGTGCCAGCAGTAGGGGAGCCTTCGGGGCCAAAAACATTCAGTACTTC.